This entry features one TCR beta chain sequence. The data derive from a study of blood T cell repertoires in COVID-19. At the level of the study: Some COVID-19 samples were acute and others convalescent; all came from the United States, Italy and Spain. T cells, B-cell-depleted T cells, or PBMCs supplied cDNA or gDNA.

Trimming removed 4 bases at V and 5 bases at J, with 16 bases between. The germline gives CDR1 SGHNT, CDR2 YYREEE (reference sequence). The CDR3 is 14 residues long. Method: immunoSEQ multiplex PCR; TCRdb's copy keeps in-frame clones and lacks some. Of 440,000 or so clones in the sample, around 89% were seen once. The sample taken for sequencing was peripheral blood. V gene TRBV5-4 combines with J gene TRBJ2-7, with D perhaps matching TRBD1 (6 bases). This receptor was taken from a woman aged 40 to 50 with COVID-19, enrolled during active disease. The CDR3 DNA is TGTGCCAGCAGCCCCGCTGGGGGCTTGAACGAGCAGTACTTC. Protein sequence: CASSPAGGLNEQYF.